The entry below gives a single T cell receptor (beta chain) sequence along with its context. Its cognate antigen has yet to be identified. Base qualities were left out, and no much larger clone turns up one base away. The cohort was made up of roughly 670 healthy bone marrow donors. Cohort members were all nominally healthy when sampled, although unrecorded immune exposures were likely present. The donor tested CMV seropositive, placing the donor among the 290 or so seropositive members of the cohort. Every donor gave a peripheral blood sample, and the peripheral blood mononuclear cells from that sample were used for TCR beta sequencing. Genomic DNA was extracted from the blood cell samples with the Qiagen DNeasy Blood Extraction Kit. Trimming costs V 1 base and J 4 bases, and their ends lie 4 bases apart. From its cysteine to its phenylalanine, the CDR3 spans 13 amino acids. This entry keeps only the CDR3 DNA: 39 bases, framed from base 1. CDR1 MGHRA and CDR2 YSYEKL were looked up in the germline V gene.

Library preparation used the immunoSEQ multiplex PCR assay. A mixture of 60 forward primers for TCR Vbeta segments and 13 reverse primers for TCR Jbeta segments was used in the multiplex PCR. A multiplex PCR assay on genomic DNA amplified the CDR3 region of rearranged TCR beta genes. Amplified TCR beta libraries were sequenced as 87-base-pair reads on the Illumina HiSeq System. The source study handled its data this way. Across the 600 to 700 repertoires, a later analysis counted 75 million to 90 million unique TCR beta chains, roughly 11 million of which were shared by at least two donors. Raw reads were error-corrected and collapsed into unique sequences by a nearest-neighbor algorithm in which closely related sequences were merged to remove PCR and sequencing errors. Alignment of CDR3 sequences to IMGT reference sequences was used to assign V, D and J gene segments. For a sequence to be retained, a match of at least six nucleotides to both a V gene segment and a J gene segment was required. Rearrangements were classified as productive when the CDR3 lacked stop codons and remained in frame with V and J, and all other rearrangements were classified as non-productive. Following IMGT convention, CDR3 was defined as the stretch from the second conserved V-encoded cysteine to the conserved J-encoded phenylalanine. Sequences without an unambiguous match to a single V gene segment were excluded from the earlier analysis of a few hundred of the donors. In an earlier analysis of 587 of the donors, V segments were called functional above 56.7% productive rearrangements and were called segregating when the between-donor standard deviation exceeded 5%. A statistical classification framework was built for diagnosing cytomegalovirus status from the catalog of TCR beta chain sequences. V and J gene assignment, in a later analysis, came from comparing TCR nucleotide sequences with IMGT/GENE-DB human TR gene sequences. A later analysis assigned CDR3 sequences and most-parsimonious VDJ recombination scenarios with the TCRdist pipeline. In a later analysis, each TCR beta chain was defined by its CDR3 amino acid sequence together with its V-gene family, and reads lacking a unique V-gene family were excluded. As a way to deal with suspected cross-contamination and a sequencing artifact, a later analysis dropped hundreds of nucleotide sequences that were highly shared and had low generation probability. In a later analysis, a clonal expansion index for each public chain was calculated from normalized within-repertoire ranks of inferred template counts. A later analysis computed generation probabilities with a VDJ recombination model fitted to out-of-frame rearrangements, and checked the results against IGoR. Hypergeometric tests were used in a later analysis to score TCR-TCR, TCR-HLA and TCR-CMV co-occurrence, with a repertoire-size bias correction applied to the TCR pairs. In a later analysis, false discovery rates were estimated by permuting HLA or CMV assignments 20 times. In a later analysis, co-occurring TCRs were grouped using DBSCAN, and TCRdist sequence similarity was added for clustering within HLA-allele-positive subsets. Repertoires with fewer than 30,000 or more than 120,000 public chains were left out of co-occurrence clustering, as were a handful of repertoires with anomalous nucleotide sharing. TCRdb mirrors the immuneACCESS table, restricted to in-frame sequences. Some clones are absent from its copies; in checked studies, under half trace to an unresolved V gene, and the reason for the others is unknown. V and J calls plus clone size are reproduced from that table; the DNA served to infer D and trimming. The sample table lists roughly 96,000 clones, 65% to 75% of them with a count of one. Under 3.5% of the sample is taken by the ten largest.

This sample is part of a study of cytomegalovirus exposure and HLA in healthy donors (dated by TCRdb to 2016 to 2017). In terms of the full investigation: In an earlier analysis of 587 of the donors, 276 Gb of sequence data and 95 million to 130 million unique TCR beta sequences from 150 million to 200 million T cells were reported. An early release covering about 600 HLA-typed donors comprised about 300 gigabases of sequencing data and tens of millions of unique TCR sequences. Of the approximately 400 genotyped donors, roughly 85% fell in the genetic ancestry cluster associated with self-reported Caucasian donors. The study aimed to test whether cataloging public T cell receptors could reveal signatures of past pathogen exposure. The study used immunosequencing to profile the T cell repertoires of some 600 subjects and linked those repertoires to cytomegalovirus serostatus. A separate validation cohort of more than 100 different subjects was used in addition to the approximately 610-subject first cohort. The study combined high-throughput TCR immunosequencing, statistical association of individual TCRs with disease status, and machine learning to predict cytomegalovirus infection status. In a later analysis, previously published TCR beta repertoires from 666 donors were re-analyzed and high-resolution HLA genotyping was added so that TCR occurrence patterns could be studied. The later analysis used no new phenotypic data to find candidate immune exposures, relying instead on TCR beta sequences and their occurrence across donors. An earlier analysis of several hundred of the donors applied high-throughput TCR beta sequencing to assess whether each TCR beta V gene segment acted as functional or pseudogenic. Alongside the repertoire data, information on donor age, sex, ethnicity and CMV serostatus was compiled. A later genetic analysis took genome-wide SNP genotypes for about three fifths of the roughly 670 donors and used that subset as a discovery cohort. All discovery cohort repertoires had been generated on a single sequencing platform. Class I and class II HLA loci were covered by the typing at four-digit resolution. Typing coverage differed by locus: A, B, C, DRB1 and DQB1 were typed in roughly 620-630 donors, DQA1 in 500 to 550, DPA1 in some 570, and DPB1 in approximately 450. Because of strong linkage in the cohort, roughly 5 DR-DQ haplotypes were treated as single units for association and clustering. Across 300 to 400 genotyped donors of the cohort, an average of approximately 220,000 unique TCR beta nucleotide sequences per donor were sequenced, and about a sixth of those sequences were non-productive.

The research as a whole found: A few of the identified cytomegalovirus-associated TCR beta chains were confirmed in vitro to be specific for cytomegalovirus antigens. In both the original and validation cohorts, the classifier was reported to diagnose cytomegalovirus status with high specificity and sensitivity. When HLA alleles, especially DR and DQ, strongly co-occurred, attributing TCR associations to individual alleles was difficult. The earlier analysis of 587 of the donors excluded over 15 rarely observed V segments, including chromosome 9 orphons, because counts were too low. The 87-base-pair reads could not distinguish some IMGT-functional V segments, including TRBV6-2 and TRBV6-3, so those segments were excluded. A later genetic analysis reported fewer N-insertions in productive TCRs among donors in an Asian-associated ancestry cluster than the roughly 700-donor mean. In a later analysis, most CMV-associated TCR beta chains were found to appear HLA-restricted, with HLA associations seemingly driven largely by CMV exposure. Because HLA typing was unavailable for some donors at each locus, only the typed subset was used in association tests. Compared with equally common non-associated chains, HLA-associated TCR beta chains in a later analysis were more clonally expanded and had lower generation probabilities. Presence/absence analyses assumed roughly uniform sequencing depth across donors, an assumption that may not hold. The study gave a list of some 150 TCR beta chains associated with cytomegalovirus. Most TCR sequences were observed very rarely across donors, whereas some public TCRs were present in many individuals. A group of highly shared sequence variants was considered likely to be a technical artifact of the sequencing pipeline. It was suggested by the authors that the approach could potentially be generalized to other disease states and immunological phenotypes. The cohort was sequenced for TCR beta chains only, and without alpha or paired-chain data the features that could be detected were limited. Correlated functional status among segregating V segments might be attributable to linkage disequilibrium, but an unknown experimental factor could not be ruled out. Specific HLA alleles were associated with about 17,000 TCR beta sequences at a false discovery rate of 0.05 in a later analysis. An association between a missense DCLRE1C variant and V-gene and J-gene trimming of TCR beta chains was found in a later genetic analysis and replicated in an independent cohort. In an earlier analysis of approximately 600 of the donors, most TCR beta V segments were observed in productive rearrangements about 87% or about 30% of the time, broadly matching IMGT annotations. In a later analysis, the rate of TCR association differed among HLA loci, with DRB1 alleles having the most associated TCRs and HLA-C alleles having the fewest. A later analysis reported that several top co-occurrence clusters appeared linked to parvovirus B19, influenza, CMV and Epstein-Barr virus. A further reported finding was that TCR beta sequences accurately predicted the HLA-A and HLA-B alleles for most subjects in the first cohort. For the cohort, immune exposure information was limited to CMV serostatus.

This clonotype was sampled from a female donor in good health and CMV-seropositive. Sequencing was done on a sample of PBMCs. The rearrangement joined TRBV4-1 to TRBJ2-2; the D gene lacks a confident call. The CDR3: CASSQVRTGELFF. The nucleotides are TGCGCCAGCAGCCAAGTGCGCACCGGGGAGCTGTTTTTT.